This entry lists 32 T cell receptor beta chains sequenced from one sample in a study of blood T cell repertoires in COVID-19. The protocol was immunoSEQ multiplex PCR, while the TCRdb copy is restricted to in-frame clones and leaves out a portion. This table holds about 170,000 clones, about 83% found once. The sample consisted of peripheral blood. Every receptor here comes from a woman in her seventies who had recovered from COVID-19.

The chain joins TRBV24-1 to TRBJ2-5, with 10 bases that match TRBD1. Trimming at V came to 1 base and at J to 5 bases, leaving 3 bases not matched to a gene. Germline loops: CDR1 KGHDR, CDR2 SFDVKD. The CDR3 totals 15 residues. The CDR3, as DNA: TGTGCCACCAGTGATTTCTTGGACAGGGGGGAGACCCAGTACTTC. Residues: CATSDFLDRGETQYF.

The chain combines TRBV5-5 with TRBJ2-2; 7 bases fit TRBD2. V lost 3 bases to trimming and J lost 2 bases; unmatched junction nucleotides: 7. Germline CDR1 and CDR2: SGHKS and YYEKEE (reference sequence). This CDR3 region has 16 residues. DNA for the CDR3: TGTGCCAGCAGCTCCCCTAGCGGAGTCAACACCGGGGAGCTGTTTTTT. This codes for CASSSPSGVNTGELFF. The full variable domain, rest sourced from reference TRBV5-5 and TRBJ2-2, is DAGVTQSPTHLIKTRGQQVTLRCSPISGHKSVSWYQQVLGQGPQFIFQYYEKEERGRGNFPDRFSARQFPNYSSELNVNALLLGDSALYLCASSSPSGVNTGELFFGEGSRLTVL.

The chain couples TRBV7-2 to TRBJ2-2; possibly TRBD2 for D (6 bases). The CDR3 contains 15 residues. V shed 5 bases and J shed 3 bases, with 13 bases lying between them. The V gene's germline CDR1 is SGHTA and CDR2 FQGNSA. In DNA form, the CDR3 reads TGTGCCAGCAGCCGCGCGGGACCCGACACCGGGGAGCTGTTTTTT. Translated: CASSRAGPDTGELFF.

J is TRBJ1-5 and V is TRBV7-9; D is undetermined. V was trimmed by 4 bases and J by 0 bases, leaving 7 bases between them. Germline lookup yields CDR1 SEHNR and CDR2 FQNEAQ (reference sequence). The CDR3 covers 14 residues. The CDR3 loop is CASSYSNSNQPQHF. DNA for the CDR3: TGTGCCAGCAGCTACAGCAATAGCAATCAGCCCCAGCATTTT.

The chain uses TRBV25-1 and TRBJ1-2; 7 bases fit TRBD1. V dropped 6 bases and J dropped 10; count of bases not matched to a gene: 8. The CDR3 contains 12 residues. From germline, CDR1 is MGHDK and CDR2 SYGVNS. The CDR3 sequence: CASRTGRLAYTF. In DNA form, the CDR3 reads TGTGCCAGCAGGACAGGGCGCCTCGCCTACACCTTC.

The chain has TRBV29-1 and TRBJ2-7; tentative D call: TRBD2 (7 bases). Per the germline V gene, CDR1 is SQVTM and CDR2 is ANQGSEA. The CDR3 runs to 13 residues. The V and J ends lost 7 bases and 1 base respectively, with 14 bases between them. The CDR3 is CSGGPSGSYEQYF. For the CDR3, the DNA is TGCAGCGGGGGGCCTAGCGGTTCCTACGAGCAGTACTTC.

The chain carries TRBV7-2 and TRBJ2-7; 8 positions match TRBD2. The CDR3 loop spans 16 amino acids. With V trimmed by 1 base and J by 3 bases, 8 bases remained unmatched. Germline values: CDR1 SGHTA, CDR2 FQGNSA. The CDR3 here is CASSLGGGRQLYEQYF. The DNA of the CDR3 is TGTGCCAGCAGCTTAGGGGGCGGGAGGCAACTCTACGAGCAGTACTTC.

The genes are TRBV28 and TRBJ1-2; weak D call: TRBD1 (5 bases). Trimming took 5 bases from V and 7 from J, leaving 17 bases between them. The CDR3 has 14 residues. The germline CDR1 and CDR2 sequences are MDHEN and SYDVKM. CDR3 nucleotide sequence: TGTGCCAGCAGTACCACGACAGCCCCAGGTGGCTACACCTTC. It codes for CASSTTTAPGGYTF.

A single count supports this clone. This sequence joins TRBV18 and TRBJ2-7; weak D call: TRBD2 (5 bases). The CDR3 has 14 amino acids. Trimming pared 1 base from V and 2 bases from J, leaving 9 bases between. CDR1 is KGHSH, CDR2 LQKENI, per germline. The CDR3 bases are TGTGCCAGCTCACCACTAGGACTCGCCTACGAGCAGTACTTC. This translates into CASSPLGLAYEQYF.

This chain connects TRBV5-1 to TRBJ2-3; 8 bases fit TRBD2. CDR3 length: 14 residues. The germline V gene encodes CDR1 SGHRS and CDR2 YFSETQ. V shed 4 bases, J shed 3 bases, and the junction held 4 bases outside the gene matches. The chain's CDR3 is CASSVPSGTDTQYF. CDR3 DNA: TGCGCCAGCAGCGTCCCTAGCGGGACAGATACGCAGTATTTT.

The chain employs TRBV5-4 and TRBJ1-1; D might be TRBD1 (5 bases). V gave up 2 bases and J gave up 4 bases, with 12 bases separating them. This CDR3 comprises 14 residues. Germline V gene data show CDR1 as SGHNT and CDR2 as YYREEE (reference sequence). The CDR3 reads CASSLTSGGTEAFF. The CDR3 nucleotides read TGTGCCAGCAGCTTAACCAGCGGGGGCACTGAAGCTTTCTTT.

The V gene is TRBV11-2, the J gene TRBJ1-1; tentative D call: TRBD1 (6 bases). CDR3 length: 12 residues. CDR1 and CDR2 (germline): SGHAT, FQNNGV. V dropped 1 base and J dropped 7 bases, with 7 bases sitting between them. The DNA of the CDR3 is TGTGCCAGCAGCTTAGGGGGGCGTGAAGCTTTCTTT. Its translation is CASSLGGREAFF.

This sequence joins TRBV25-1 and TRBJ2-5; weak D call: TRBD2 (6 bases). The germline gives CDR1 MGHDK, CDR2 SYGVNS. The V end was cut by 3 bases, the J end by 4 bases, with 15 bases between. This CDR3 is 15 amino acids long. The CDR3 region has the DNA TGTGCCAGCAGTGAGTGGAGGGGCGGTCCAGAGACCCAGTACTTC. Translation: CASSEWRGGPETQYF.

In this sample, this clone turned up once. The V and J genes are TRBV30 and TRBJ1-5; D unresolved. V gave up 2 bases and J gave up 9 bases, with 11 bases separating them. The germline V gene encodes CDR1 GTSNPN and CDR2 SVGIG (reference sequence). The CDR3 consists of 12 residues. The CDR3 protein is CAWSLPRWPQHF. The CDR3 DNA is TGTGCCTGGAGTCTTCCCCGGTGGCCCCAGCATTTT.

This chain links TRBV6-6 with TRBJ2-7; unclear D gene. The germline V gene encodes CDR1 MNHNY and CDR2 SVGAGI (reference sequence). V was cut by 6 bases and J by 6 bases, with 15 bases left in between. The CDR3 contains 13 residues. This chain's CDR3 is CASSPWRRGEQYF. The CDR3 DNA reads TGTGCCAGCAGCCCCTGGCGGCGCGGCGAGCAGTACTTC.

In this sample, this clone turned up a few times. The V call is TRBV4-2, the J call TRBJ2-7, with 7 bases aligning to TRBD1. V lost 1 base to trimming and J lost 3 bases; unmatched junction nucleotides: 3. The CDR3 extends over 14 amino acids. The germline gives CDR1 LGHNA, CDR2 YNFKEQ. The CDR3 sequence: CASSQAGTVYEQYF. The CDR3 bases are TGTGCCAGCAGCCAAGCTGGGACAGTCTACGAGCAGTACTTC.

The J gene is TRBJ1-1, the V gene TRBV11-1; D uncertain. V shed 2 bases and J shed 8 bases, with 12 bases lying between them. CDR1 and CDR2 from the germline V gene are SGHAT and FQDESV (reference sequence). This CDR3 region has 13 residues. The CDR3 protein is CASSLQHEKEAFF. Written as DNA, the CDR3 is TGTGCCAGCAGCTTACAACACGAAAAGGAAGCTTTCTTT. The whole variable domain, remainder taken from reference TRBV11-1 and TRBJ1-1, is EAEVAQSPRYKITEKSQAVAFWCDPISGHATLYWYRQILGQGPELLVQFQDESVVDDSQLPKDRFSAERLKGVDSTLKIQPAELGDSAMYLCASSLQHEKEAFFGQGTRLTVV.

This sequence joins TRBV6-6 and TRBJ1-3; D is possibly TRBD1 (5 bases). CDR1 is MNHNY, CDR2 SVGAGI, per germline (reference sequence). The V gene lost 6 bases and the J gene lost 0 bases, with 15 bases spanning the gap. CDR3 length: 16 residues. The CDR3 DNA follows: TGTGCCAGCAGCTCCCCGACTGGACACTCTGGAAACACCATATATTTT. Protein: CASSSPTGHSGNTIYF.

V gene TRBV30 combines with J gene TRBJ2-3; D perhaps matches TRBD2 (5 bases). CDR1 GTSNPN and CDR2 SVGIG come from the germline V gene (reference sequence). The V end lost 3 bases, the J end lost 0 bases, and 7 bases lay between the germline ends. CDR3 length: 13 amino acids. As DNA, the CDR3 is TGTGCCTGGAGCGGGGAAAGCACAGATACGCAGTATTTT. Protein product: CAWSGESTDTQYF.

The rearrangement uses TRBV4-2 and TRBJ2-7; possible D gene TRBD1, 5 bases. The CDR3 runs to 16 residues. Trimming shortened V by 4 bases and J by 3 bases, and 19 bases separated the two germline ends. CDR1 and CDR2 (germline): LGHNA, YNFKEQ. CDR3 nucleotide sequence: TGTGCCAGCAGCCCCCAATGGGGCAGGCGCTACTACGAGCAGTACTTC. Its protein product is CASSPQWGRRYYEQYF.

This chain links TRBV6-5 with TRBJ2-7, with D tentatively TRBD1 (6 bases). The CDR3 is made up of 14 amino acids. Per germline, CDR1 MNHEY and CDR2 SVGAGI. V dropped 6 bases and J dropped 6 bases, with 18 bases sitting between them. The CDR3 reads CASSTGLGLGEQYF. Written as DNA, the CDR3 is TGTGCCAGCAGCACAGGGCTGGGCCTCGGCGAGCAGTACTTC.

This chain uses TRBV3-1 (or the pseudogene TRBV3-2) with TRBJ2-7, with 8 bases aligning to TRBD2. V shed 2 bases, J shed 6 bases, and the junction held 3 bases outside the gene matches. CDR1 LGHDT and CDR2 YNNKEL come from the germline V gene (reference sequence). This CDR3 has 13 amino acids. Written as DNA, the CDR3 is TGTGCCAGCAGCCAACGGGGGGGTGTCGAGCAGTACTTC. It encodes CASSQRGGVEQYF.

The V gene is TRBV9, the J gene TRBJ2-3; maybe TRBD2 (9 bases). The length of the CDR3 is 18 residues. The V gene lost 7 bases and the J gene lost 0 bases, with 24 bases spanning the gap. Per germline, CDR1 SGDLS and CDR2 YYNGEE. The CDR3 DNA follows: TGTGCCAGCGCCCAGGGGGCGGGAGGGGCAACTAGCACAGATACGCAGTATTTT. As protein: CASAQGAGGATSTDTQYF.

The chain joins TRBV6-5 to TRBJ2-6, with D possibly matching TRBD1 (6 bases). Germline CDR1 MNHEY, CDR2 SVGAGI. Trimming cost V 8 bases and J 4 bases, with 12 bases left between them. CDR3 size: 14 residues. DNA of the CDR3: TGTGCCAGCTCGGCCACAGGGGGGGCCAACGTCCTGACTTTC. As protein: CASSATGGANVLTF.

This clone was picked up many times. The rearrangement uses TRBV7-9 and TRBJ2-7, with D perhaps TRBD2 (6 bases). This CDR3 is 14 amino acids long. The V and J ends lost 1 base and 4 bases respectively, with 11 bases between them. Germline assignment: CDR1 SEHNR and CDR2 FQNEAQ (reference sequence). CDR3 protein: CASSLVRGAYEQYF. CDR3 in DNA: TGTGCCAGCAGCTTAGTGCGGGGAGCGTACGAGCAGTACTTC. The variable domain in full, with the rest retrieved from reference TRBV7-9 and TRBJ2-7, is DTGVSQNPRHKITKRGQNVTFRCDPISEHNRLYWYRQTLGQGPEFLTYFQNEAQLEKSRLLSDRFSAERPKGSFSTLEIQRTEQGDSAMYLCASSLVRGAYEQYFGPGTRLTVT.

This clone was seen more than once but under ten times. The chain has TRBV6-6 and TRBJ1-5; 8 positions match TRBD1. CDR3 length equals 14 residues. Germline CDR1 reads MNHNY; CDR2 reads SVGAGI (reference sequence). V trimming: 2 bases; J trimming: 7 bases; junction bases outside the gene matches: 4. This chain's CDR3 is CASSYGTGWQPQHF. For the CDR3, the DNA is TGTGCCAGCAGTTACGGGACAGGATGGCAGCCCCAGCATTTT.

In this sample, this clone turned up once. The rearrangement uses TRBV18 and TRBJ2-7, with a tentative D call TRBD1 (5 bases). The V end lost 3 bases, the J end lost 4 bases, and 13 bases lay between the germline ends. Looked up from germline, CDR1 is KGHSH and CDR2 is LQKENI. The CDR3 runs to 14 residues. Here the CDR3 reads CASSPRTTRYEQYF. In nucleotides, the CDR3 is TGTGCCAGCTCACCGCGGACAACTCGGTACGAGCAGTACTTC.

The genes are TRBV9 and TRBJ1-4; tentatively, D is TRBD1 (5 bases). CDR3 size: 13 residues. Trimming cost V 2 bases and J 6 bases, with 8 bases left between them. Germline CDR1 reads SGDLS; CDR2 reads YYNGEE. Written as DNA, the CDR3 is TGTGCCAGCAGCGTTTCGGGGGATGAAAAACTGTTTTTT. This gives the protein CASSVSGDEKLFF.

V and J are TRBV6-2 or TRBV6-3 and TRBJ1-5; D perhaps matches TRBD1 (6 bases). V was pared by 6 bases and J by 8 bases, with 29 bases between. CDR1 MNHEY and CDR2 SVGEGT come from the germline V gene. This CDR3 comprises 18 residues. CDR3 residues: CASSPHPSFTGSKKPQHF. Here the CDR3 DNA reads TGTGCCAGCAGCCCCCACCCCAGTTTTACAGGGTCGAAAAAGCCCCAGCATTTT.

The chain recombines TRBV2 with TRBJ2-3; 9 nucleotides agree with TRBD1. Trimming took 4 bases from V and 3 from J; bases not matched to a gene: 8. Germline CDR1 reads SNHLY; CDR2 reads FYNNEI. There are 16 residues in the CDR3. The CDR3 is CASSAHRGRLTDTQYF. For the CDR3, the DNA is TGTGCCAGCAGTGCCCACAGGGGGCGTTTGACAGATACGCAGTATTTT.

This chain uses TRBV5-6 with TRBJ2-1; 13 positions agree with TRBD2. CDR3 length: 16 residues. V lost 4 bases to trimming and J lost 3 bases; unmatched junction nucleotides: 4. CDR1 is SGHDT, CDR2 YYEEEE, per germline. CDR3 amino acids: CASSRGLAGVYNEQFF. The DNA of the CDR3 is TGTGCCAGCAGCCGAGGACTAGCGGGAGTCTACAATGAGCAGTTCTTC. The whole variable domain, filled in from reference TRBV5-6 and TRBJ2-1, reads DAGVTQSPTHLIKTRGQQVTLRCSPKSGHDTVSWYQQALGQGPQFIFQYYEEEERQRGNFPDRFSGHQFPNYSSELNVNALLLGDSALYLCASSRGLAGVYNEQFFGPGTRLTVL.

The rearrangement joins TRBV28 to TRBJ2-2; D is possibly TRBD2 (6 bases). The length of the CDR3 is 14 residues. Trimming took 0 bases from V and 4 from J, leaving 6 bases between them. The V gene's germline CDR1 is MDHEN and CDR2 SYDVKM. CDR3 region: CASSLWGGTGELFF. DNA of the CDR3: TGTGCCAGCAGTTTATGGGGGGGCACCGGGGAGCTGTTTTTT.